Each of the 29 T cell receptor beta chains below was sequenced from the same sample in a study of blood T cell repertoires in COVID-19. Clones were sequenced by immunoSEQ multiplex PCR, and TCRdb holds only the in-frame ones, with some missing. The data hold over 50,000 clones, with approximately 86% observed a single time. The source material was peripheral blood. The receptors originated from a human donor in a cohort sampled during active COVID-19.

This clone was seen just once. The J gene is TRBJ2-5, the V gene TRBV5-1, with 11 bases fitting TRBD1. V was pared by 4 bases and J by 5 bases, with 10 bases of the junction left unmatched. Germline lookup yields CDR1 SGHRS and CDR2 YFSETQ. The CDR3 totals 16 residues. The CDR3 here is CASSIPGTGGRETQYF. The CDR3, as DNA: TGCGCCAGCAGCATACCCGGGACAGGGGGTCGGGAGACCCAGTACTTC.

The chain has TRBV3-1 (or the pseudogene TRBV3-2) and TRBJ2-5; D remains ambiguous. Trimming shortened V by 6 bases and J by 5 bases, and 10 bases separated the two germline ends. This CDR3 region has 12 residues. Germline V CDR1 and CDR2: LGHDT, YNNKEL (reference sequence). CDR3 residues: CASREKRETQYF. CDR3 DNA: TGTGCCAGCAGGGAGAAAAGGGAGACCCAGTACTTC.

The CDR3: CASKSGTSSYEQYF. DNA of the CDR3: TGTGCCAGCAAATCCGGGACATCCTCCTACGAGCAGTACTTC. The chain joins TRBV2 to TRBJ2-7, with D perhaps matching TRBD1 (6 bases). V was shortened by 7 bases and J by 0 bases, with 13 bases between the two germline ends. CDR3 length: 14 amino acids. Germline V gene lookup returns CDR1 SNHLY and CDR2 FYNNEI.

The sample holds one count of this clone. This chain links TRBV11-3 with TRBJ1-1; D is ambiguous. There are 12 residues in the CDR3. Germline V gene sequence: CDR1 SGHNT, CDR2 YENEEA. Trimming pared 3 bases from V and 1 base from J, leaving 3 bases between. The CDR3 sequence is CASSFSNTEAFF. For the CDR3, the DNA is TGTGCCAGCAGCTTCTCGAACACTGAAGCTTTCTTT.

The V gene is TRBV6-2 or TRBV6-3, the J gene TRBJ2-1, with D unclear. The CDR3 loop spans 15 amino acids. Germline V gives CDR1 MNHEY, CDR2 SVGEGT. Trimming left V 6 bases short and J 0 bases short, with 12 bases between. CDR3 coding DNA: TGTGCCAGCAGCCAAGACGGGTTCTCCTACAATGAGCAGTTCTTC. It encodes CASSQDGFSYNEQFF.

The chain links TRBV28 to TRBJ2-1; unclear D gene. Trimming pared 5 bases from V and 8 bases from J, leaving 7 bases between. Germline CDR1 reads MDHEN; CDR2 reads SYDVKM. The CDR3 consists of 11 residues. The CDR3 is CASSPQYEQFF. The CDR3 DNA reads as TGTGCCAGCAGTCCACAGTATGAGCAGTTCTTC.

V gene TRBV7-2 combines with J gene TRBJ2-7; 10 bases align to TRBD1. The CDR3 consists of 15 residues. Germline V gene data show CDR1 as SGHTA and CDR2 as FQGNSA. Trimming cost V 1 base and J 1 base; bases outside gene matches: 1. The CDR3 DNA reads TGTGCCAGCAGCTTAGGGACAGGGGGGTCCTACGAGCAGTACTTC. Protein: CASSLGTGGSYEQYF.

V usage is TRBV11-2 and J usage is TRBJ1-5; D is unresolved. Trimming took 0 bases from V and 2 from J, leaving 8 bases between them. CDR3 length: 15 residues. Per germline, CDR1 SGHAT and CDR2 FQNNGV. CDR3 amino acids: CASSLDRQGNQPQHF. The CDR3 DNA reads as TGTGCCAGCAGCTTAGATCGGCAGGGCAATCAGCCCCAGCATTTT.

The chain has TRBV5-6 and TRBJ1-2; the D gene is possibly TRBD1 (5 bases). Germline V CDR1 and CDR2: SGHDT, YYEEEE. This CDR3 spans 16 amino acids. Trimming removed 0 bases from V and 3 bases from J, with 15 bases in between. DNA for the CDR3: TGTGCCAGCAGCTTGGCCACCGCAGGGCATGACTATGGCTACACCTTC. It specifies CASSLATAGHDYGYTF.

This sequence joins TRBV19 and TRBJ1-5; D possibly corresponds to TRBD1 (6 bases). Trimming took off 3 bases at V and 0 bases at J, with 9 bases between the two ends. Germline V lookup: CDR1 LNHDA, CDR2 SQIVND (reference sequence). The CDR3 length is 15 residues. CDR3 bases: TGTGCCAGTAGTATCTGGACAGATAGCAATCAGCCCCAGCATTTT. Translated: CASSIWTDSNQPQHF. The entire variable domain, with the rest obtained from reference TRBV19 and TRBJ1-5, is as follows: DGGITQSPKYLFRKEGQNVTLSCEQNLNHDAMYWYRQDPGQGLRLIYYSQIVNDFQKGDIAEGYSVSREKKESFPLTVTSAQKNPTAFYLCASSIWTDSNQPQHFGDGTRLSIL.

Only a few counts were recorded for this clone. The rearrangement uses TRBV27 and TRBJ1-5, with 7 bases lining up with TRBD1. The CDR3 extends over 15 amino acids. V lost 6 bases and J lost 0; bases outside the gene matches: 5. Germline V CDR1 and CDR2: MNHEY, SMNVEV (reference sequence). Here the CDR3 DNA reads TGTGCCAGCAGACCAGGACAGGTTAGCAATCAGCCCCAGCATTTT. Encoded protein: CASRPGQVSNQPQHF.

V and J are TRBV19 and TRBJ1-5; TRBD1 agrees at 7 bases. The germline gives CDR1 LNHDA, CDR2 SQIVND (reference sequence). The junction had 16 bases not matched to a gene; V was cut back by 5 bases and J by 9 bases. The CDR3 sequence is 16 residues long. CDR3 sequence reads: CASSPRDSGKIRPQHF. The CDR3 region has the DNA TGTGCCAGTAGTCCCCGGGACAGCGGTAAAATCAGGCCCCAGCATTTT.

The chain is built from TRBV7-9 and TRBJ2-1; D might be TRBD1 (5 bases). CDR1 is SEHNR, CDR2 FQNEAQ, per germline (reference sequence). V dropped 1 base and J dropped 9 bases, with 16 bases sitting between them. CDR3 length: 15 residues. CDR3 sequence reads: CASSLVQQVRGEQFF. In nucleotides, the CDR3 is TGTGCCAGCAGCTTAGTCCAACAGGTTAGAGGTGAGCAGTTCTTC.

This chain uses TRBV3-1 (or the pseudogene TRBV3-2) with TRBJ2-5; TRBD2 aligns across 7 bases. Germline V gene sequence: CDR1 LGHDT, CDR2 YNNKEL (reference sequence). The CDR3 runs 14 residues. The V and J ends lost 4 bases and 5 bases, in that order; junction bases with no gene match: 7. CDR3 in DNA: TGTGCCAGCAGCCTTTGGCGGGAGATTGAGACCCAGTACTTC. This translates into CASSLWREIETQYF.

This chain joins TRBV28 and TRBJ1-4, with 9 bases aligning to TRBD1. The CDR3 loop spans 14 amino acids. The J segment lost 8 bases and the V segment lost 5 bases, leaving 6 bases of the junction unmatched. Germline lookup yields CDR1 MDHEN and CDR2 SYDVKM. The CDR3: CASSPQGAGEKLFF. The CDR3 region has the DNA TGTGCCAGCAGTCCACAGGGGGCTGGGGAAAAACTGTTTTTT.

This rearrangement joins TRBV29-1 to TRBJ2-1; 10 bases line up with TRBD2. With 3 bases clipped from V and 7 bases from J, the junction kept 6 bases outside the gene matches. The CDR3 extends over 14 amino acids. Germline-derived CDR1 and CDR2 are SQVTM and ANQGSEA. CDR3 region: CSVDSSGSVNEQFF. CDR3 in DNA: TGCAGCGTTGATTCTAGCGGGAGCGTTAATGAGCAGTTCTTC.

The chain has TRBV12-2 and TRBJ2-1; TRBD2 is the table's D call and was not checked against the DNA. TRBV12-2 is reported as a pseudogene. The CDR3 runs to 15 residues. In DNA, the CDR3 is TGTGCAATACCGACCGGGACTAGCGTCCACAATGAGCAGTTCTTC. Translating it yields CAIPTGTSVHNEQFF.

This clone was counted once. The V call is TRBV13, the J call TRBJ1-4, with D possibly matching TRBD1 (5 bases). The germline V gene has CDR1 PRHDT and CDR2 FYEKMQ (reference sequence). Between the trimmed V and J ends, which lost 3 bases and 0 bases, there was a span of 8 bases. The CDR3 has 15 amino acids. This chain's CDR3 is CASSFRRATNEKLFF. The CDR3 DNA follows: TGTGCCAGCAGCTTCCGCAGGGCAACTAATGAAAAACTGTTTTTT.

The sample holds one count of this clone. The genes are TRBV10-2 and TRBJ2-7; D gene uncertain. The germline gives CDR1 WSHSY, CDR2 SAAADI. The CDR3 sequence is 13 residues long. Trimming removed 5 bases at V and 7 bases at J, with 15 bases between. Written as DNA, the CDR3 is TGCGCCAGCAGTTCTCTAGGTGCGCGGGAGCAGTACTTC. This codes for CASSSLGAREQYF.

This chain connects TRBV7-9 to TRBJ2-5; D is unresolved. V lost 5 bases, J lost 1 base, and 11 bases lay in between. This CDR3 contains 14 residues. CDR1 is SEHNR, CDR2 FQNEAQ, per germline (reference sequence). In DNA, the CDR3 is TGTGCCAGCAGCCCACGGTCCCTCCAAGAGACCCAGTACTTC. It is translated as CASSPRSLQETQYF. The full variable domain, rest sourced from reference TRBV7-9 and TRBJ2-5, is DTGVSQNPRHKITKRGQNVTFRCDPISEHNRLYWYRQTLGQGPEFLTYFQNEAQLEKSRLLSDRFSAERPKGSFSTLEIQRTEQGDSAMYLCASSPRSLQETQYFGPGTRLLVL.

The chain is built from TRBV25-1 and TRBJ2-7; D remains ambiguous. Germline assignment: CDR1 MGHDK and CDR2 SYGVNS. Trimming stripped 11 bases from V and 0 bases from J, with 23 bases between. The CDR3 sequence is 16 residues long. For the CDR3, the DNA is TGTGCCCCACGACCGTTATTAGCCCAACTCTCCTACGAGCAGTACTTC. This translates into CAPRPLLAQLSYEQYF.

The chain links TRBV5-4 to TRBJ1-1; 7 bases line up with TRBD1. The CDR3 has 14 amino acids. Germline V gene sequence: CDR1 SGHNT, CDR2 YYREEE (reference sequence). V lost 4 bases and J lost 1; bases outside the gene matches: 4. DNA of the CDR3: TGTGCCAGCAGCCAACGACAGGGGAACACTGAAGCTTTCTTT. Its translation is CASSQRQGNTEAFF. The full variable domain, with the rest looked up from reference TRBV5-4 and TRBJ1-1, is ETGVTQSPTHLIKTRGQQVTLRCSSQSGHNTVSWYQQALGQGPQFIFQYYREEENGRGNFPPRFSGLQFPNYSSELNVNALELDDSALYLCASSQRQGNTEAFFGQGTRLTVV.

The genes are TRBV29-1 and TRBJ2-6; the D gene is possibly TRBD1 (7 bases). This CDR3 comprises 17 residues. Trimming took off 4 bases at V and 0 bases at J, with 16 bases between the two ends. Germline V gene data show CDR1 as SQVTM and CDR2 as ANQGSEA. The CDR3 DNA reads TGCAGCGTTGCGAGGGGGGCAGGGGGCTCTGGGGCCAACGTCCTGACTTTC. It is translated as CSVARGAGGSGANVLTF.

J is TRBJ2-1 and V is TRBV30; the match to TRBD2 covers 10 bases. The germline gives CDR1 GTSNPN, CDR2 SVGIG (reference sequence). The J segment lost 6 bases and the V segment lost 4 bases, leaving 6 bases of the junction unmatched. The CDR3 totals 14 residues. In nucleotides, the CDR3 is TGTGCCTGGACTCCAGCGGGAGGGCGCAATGAGCAGTTCTTC. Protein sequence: CAWTPAGGRNEQFF.

CDR3 sequence (DNA): TGTGCCAGCAGCACTAATTGGAACACTGAAGCTTTCTTT. Its protein product is CASSTNWNTEAFF. This chain connects TRBV28 to TRBJ1-1; D remains ambiguous. This CDR3 has 13 residues. Germline V gene data show CDR1 as MDHEN and CDR2 as SYDVKM. The ends were cut back, 6 bases at V and 1 base at J, with 9 bases in the middle.

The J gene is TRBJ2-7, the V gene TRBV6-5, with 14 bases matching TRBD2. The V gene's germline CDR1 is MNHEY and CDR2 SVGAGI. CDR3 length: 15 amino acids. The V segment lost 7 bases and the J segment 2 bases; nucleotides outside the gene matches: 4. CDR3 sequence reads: CASNGLAGGPYEQYF. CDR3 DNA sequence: TGTGCCAGCAACGGACTAGCGGGAGGTCCCTACGAGCAGTACTTC.

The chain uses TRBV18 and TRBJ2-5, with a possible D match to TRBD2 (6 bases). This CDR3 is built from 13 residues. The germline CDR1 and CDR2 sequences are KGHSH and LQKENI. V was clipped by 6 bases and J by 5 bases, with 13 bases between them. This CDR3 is CASSLRRGETQYF. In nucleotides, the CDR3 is TGTGCCAGCTCGCTCCGACGGGGGGAGACCCAGTACTTC.

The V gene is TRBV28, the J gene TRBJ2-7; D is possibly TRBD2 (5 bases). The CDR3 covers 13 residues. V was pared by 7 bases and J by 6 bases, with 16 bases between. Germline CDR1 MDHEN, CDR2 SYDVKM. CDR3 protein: CASTGIPRAEQYF. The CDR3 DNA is TGTGCCAGCACCGGGATCCCCCGGGCCGAGCAGTACTTC.

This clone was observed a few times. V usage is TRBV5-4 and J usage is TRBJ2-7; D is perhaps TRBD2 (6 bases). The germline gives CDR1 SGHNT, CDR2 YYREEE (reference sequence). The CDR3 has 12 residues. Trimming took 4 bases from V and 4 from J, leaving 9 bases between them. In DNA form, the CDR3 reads TGTGCCAGCAGCCGCGGGGTTTACGAGCAGTACTTC. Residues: CASSRGVYEQYF.